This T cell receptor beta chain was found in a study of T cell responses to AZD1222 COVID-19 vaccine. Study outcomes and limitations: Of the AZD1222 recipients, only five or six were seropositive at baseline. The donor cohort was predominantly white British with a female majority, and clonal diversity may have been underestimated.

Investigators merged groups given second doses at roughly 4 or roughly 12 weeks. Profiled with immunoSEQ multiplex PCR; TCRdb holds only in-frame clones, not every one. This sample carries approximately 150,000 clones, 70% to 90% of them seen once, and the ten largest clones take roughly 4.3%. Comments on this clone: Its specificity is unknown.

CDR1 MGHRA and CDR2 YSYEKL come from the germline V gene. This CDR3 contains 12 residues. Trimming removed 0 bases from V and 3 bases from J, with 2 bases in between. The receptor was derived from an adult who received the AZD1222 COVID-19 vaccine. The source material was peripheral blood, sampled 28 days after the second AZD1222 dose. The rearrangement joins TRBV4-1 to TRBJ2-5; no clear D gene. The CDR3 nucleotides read TGCGCCAGCAGCCAAGAAGAAGAGACCCAGTACTTC. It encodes CASSQEEETQYF.